This section outlines one T cell receptor (beta chain) sequence together with its context. Its antigen is as yet unknown. In the PCR, 60 Vbeta and 13 Jbeta primers were used. In the authors' methods: Among the unique TCR beta chains that a later analysis counted, around 82 million in all, 9.5 million to 12 million were shared. The assay was immunoSEQ multiplex PCR, and TCRdb's table has in-frame clones only and misses some. D and trimming were read from the DNA, whereas the V and J calls and clone size are those reported in that table. Of 60,000 to 85,000 clones listed, about 78% are singletons. With 8 bases clipped from V and 5 bases from J, the junction kept 6 bases outside the gene matches. The germline gives CDR1 SQVTM, CDR2 ANQGSEA. The CDR3 contains 13 residues. This sample is drawn from a study of cytomegalovirus exposure and HLA in healthy donors. For the study at large: Falling in the Caucasian-associated ancestry cluster were 65% to 90% of under 500 genotyped donors.

Study-wide results and limits: A later analysis appeared to link common viral pathogens to several of the most significant clusters. Researchers reported from a later analysis that most CMV-associated TCR beta chains appeared HLA-restricted.

The chain carries TRBV29-1 and TRBJ2-3; 11 bases agree with TRBD1. The receptor comes from a man aged 35-49 years in good health and CMV-seronegative. The specimen was PBMCs. The CDR3 loop reads CSSGQGARDTQYF. In DNA, the CDR3 is TGCAGCTCAGGACAGGGGGCAAGAGATACGCAGTATTTT.